This T cell receptor beta chain was documented in a study of blood T cell repertoires in COVID-19. The overall study: The origin of the acute and convalescent COVID-19 samples was the United States, Italy and Spain. The cDNA or gDNA used as material had been derived from T cells, B-cell-depleted T cells, or PBMCs.

This CDR3 is 15 amino acids long. V shed 3 bases, J shed 1 base, and the junction held 4 bases outside the gene matches. Germline assignment: CDR1 MNHNS and CDR2 SASEGT. Using immunoSEQ multiplex PCR, the repertoire was profiled, and TCRdb retains in-frame clones only, with some absent. Found here are about 180,000 clones, 84% of them singletons; the top ten hold more than 5.5%. The rearrangement joins TRBV6-1 to TRBJ2-7, with 9 bases that match TRBD2. Sequenced: peripheral blood. The sequence was obtained from a human donor in a cohort sampled during active COVID-19. CDR3 amino acids: CASSDQLAGSYEQYF. Here the CDR3 DNA reads TGTGCCAGCAGTGATCAGCTAGCGGGGTCCTACGAGCAGTACTTC.